What follows are 17 T cell receptor beta chains derived from one specimen sequenced in a study of post-analysis software for immune sequencing data. General study results and limits: Included in a set of several TRBV segments more frequent in patients than controls were TRBV5-6, TRBV5-1 and TRBV20-1.

Antigens of these TCRs are unknown. TCR beta cDNA libraries had unique molecular identifiers. A single record per CDR3 protein comes from TCRdb applying MiXCR to the PCR reads. The repertoire includes approximately 690,000 distinct CDR3 sequences, over 45% of them detected once, and approximately 10% sits in the top ten. The sample consisted of blood. The origin of the receptors is a girl aged 2 to 9 with multiple sclerosis.

This clonotype appeared a few times. The chain links TRBV29-1 to TRBJ2-1; D is perhaps TRBD2 (6 bases). The length of the CDR3 is 12 residues. The V end was cut by 5 bases, the J end by 6 bases, with 11 bases between. Per germline, CDR1 SQVTM and CDR2 ANQGSEA. The CDR3 loop reads CSVRGGPNEQFF. The CDR3 DNA reads as TGCAGCGTTCGCGGAGGGCCCAATGAGCAGTTCTTC.

The gene calls are TRBV3-1 and TRBJ2-1; 10 bases are shared with TRBD2. The germline gives CDR1 LGHDT, CDR2 YNNKEL (reference sequence). Losses at the gene ends were 4 bases for V and 4 bases for J; bases not matched to a gene: 10. The CDR3 covers 17 residues. In nucleotides, the CDR3 is TGTGCCAGCAGCCCCGACCTAGCGGGAGACGCATACAATGAGCAGTTCTTC. Residues: CASSPDLAGDAYNEQFF.

In DNA, the CDR3 is TGTGCCAGCAGTTTAGAGGTCCTCGGGGGATCTAGCACAGATACGCAGTATTTT. This gives the protein CASSLEVLGGSSTDTQYF. The genes are TRBV28 and TRBJ2-3, with TRBD2 as a possible D gene (6 bases). V lost 2 bases and J 0 bases, leaving 18 bases between the germline ends. This CDR3 comprises 18 residues. Germline lookup yields CDR1 MDHEN and CDR2 SYDVKM.

Details on this clonotype: One junction end disagrees with the germline gene, perhaps due to a read error. The V gene is TRBV20-1, the J gene TRBJ1-1, with TRBD1 as a possible D gene (5 bases). The CDR3 is made up of 13 amino acids. CDR1 is DFQATT and CDR2 is SNEGSKA in the germline V gene (reference sequence). In DNA form, the CDR3 reads TGCAGTGCAAGAGCGGGACTCTTACTCGGAGCTTTCTTT. As protein: CSARAGLLLGAFF.

The J gene is TRBJ2-1, the V gene TRBV20-1; 12 bases are a match to TRBD2. With V trimmed by 3 bases and J by 7 bases, 7 bases remained unmatched. The germline gives CDR1 DFQATT, CDR2 SNEGSKA (reference sequence). The CDR3 runs 15 residues. CDR3 DNA: TGCAGTGCTAGGTTACTAGCGGGGGGCCAAAATGAGCAGTTCTTC. Residues: CSARLLAGGQNEQFF.

The chain carries TRBV5-5 and TRBJ2-5, with D possibly TRBD1 on 5 matching bases. The V end was cut by 0 bases, the J end by 7 bases, with 13 bases between. The CDR3 spans 14 residues. Per the germline V gene, CDR1 is SGHKS and CDR2 is YYEKEE (reference sequence). The CDR3, as DNA: TGTGCCAGCAGCTTGGATCCAGGGTCTACGACCCAGTACTTC. Its protein is CASSLDPGSTTQYF.

J is TRBJ2-1 and V is TRBV7-8, with D maybe TRBD2 (5 bases). Germline V CDR1 and CDR2: SGHVS, FQNEAQ. V lost 2 bases to trimming and J lost 8 bases, with 7 bases between them. CDR3 length: 12 residues. The CDR3 region has the DNA TGTGCCAGCAGCTTATCAGCGGATGAGCAGTTCTTC. Amino acid sequence: CASSLSADEQFF.

This clonotype was seen only a few times. CDR3 protein: CASSTSSTDTQYF. DNA of the CDR3: TGTGCCAGTTCAACCTCTAGCACAGATACGCAGTATTTT. The genes are TRBV27 and TRBJ2-3; D is undetermined. Trimming pared 9 bases from V and 0 bases from J, leaving 10 bases between. The CDR3 is 13 residues long. The germline gives CDR1 MNHEY, CDR2 SMNVEV (reference sequence).

V and J are TRBV20-1 and TRBJ2-1, with 7 positions matching TRBD2. The DNA end lines up better with TRBJ2-7; the J call may be wrong. Germline CDR1 DFQATT, CDR2 SNEGSKA (reference sequence). CDR3 length equals 13 residues. The CDR3 DNA follows: TGCAGTGGGGGGGGTAGCTCCTACAATGAGCAGTACTTC. This sequence encodes CSGGGSSYNEQYF.

V gene TRBV20-1 combines with J gene TRBJ1-2; D is possibly TRBD1 (5 bases). The CDR3 is 13 residues long. Germline-derived CDR1 and CDR2 are DFQATT and SNEGSKA (reference sequence). Trimming stripped 6 bases from V and 4 bases from J, with 15 bases between. CDR3 coding DNA: TGCAGTGCACCCTCGGGGCAGGGCTATGGCTACACCTTC. Translating it yields CSAPSGQGYGYTF.

This clonotype came up a few times. J is TRBJ2-5 and V is TRBV2, with 7 bases fitting TRBD2. The germline CDR1 and CDR2 sequences are SNHLY and FYNNEI. The V segment lost 6 bases and the J segment 5 bases; nucleotides outside the gene matches: 6. The CDR3 totals 13 residues. Here the CDR3 DNA reads TGTGCCAGCAGGCCCGGACTAGGGGAGACCCAGTACTTC. Amino acid sequence: CASRPGLGETQYF.

This clonotype was detected a few times. V gene TRBV6-2 or TRBV6-3 combines with J gene TRBJ1-2; no clear D. The CDR3 has 11 residues. The germline V and J ends were trimmed by 5 bases and 6 bases, with 7 bases remaining between them. CDR1 MNHEY and CDR2 SVGEGT come from the germline V gene. The CDR3 DNA sequence: TGTGCCAGCAGTGGAGGGAATGGCTACACCTTC. Residues: CASSGGNGYTF.

V usage is TRBV19 and J usage is TRBJ2-6, with D hard to call. V lost 3 bases, J lost 0 bases, and 9 bases lay in between. Germline CDR1 reads LNHDA; CDR2 reads SQIVND (reference sequence). This CDR3 comprises 16 residues. The CDR3: CASSMLRSSGANVLTF. Here the CDR3 DNA reads TGTGCCAGTAGTATGCTGCGCAGCTCTGGGGCCAACGTCCTGACTTTC.

This clonotype was recorded only once. This sequence joins TRBV6-6 and TRBJ1-2; 10 nucleotides align to TRBD1. The CDR3 runs 13 residues. CDR1 and CDR2 (germline): MNHNY, SVGAGI (reference sequence). Unmatched junction bases numbered 4, after V lost 5 bases and J lost 7 bases. CDR3 DNA sequence: TGTGCCAGCAGTAGACAGGGGGCAAGTGGCTACACCTTC. The encoded protein is CASSRQGASGYTF.

This chain connects TRBV6-5 to TRBJ1-1; D is possibly TRBD1 (5 bases). The CDR3 sequence is 13 residues long. Germline V gives CDR1 MNHEY, CDR2 SVGAGI. V was trimmed by 6 bases and J by 1 base, leaving 9 bases between them. The CDR3 loop is CASSGGGNTEAFF. CDR3 in DNA: TGTGCCAGCAGCGGGGGGGGGAACACTGAAGCTTTCTTT.

This clonotype was seen once. The chain joins TRBV10-2 to TRBJ2-7; 12 positions match TRBD1. The V gene's germline CDR1 is WSHSY and CDR2 SAAADI. Trimming cost V 8 bases and J 2 bases; bases outside gene matches: 7. The CDR3 consists of 15 residues. The CDR3 sequence is CASGGQGAQPYEQYF. The CDR3 DNA reads as TGCGCCAGCGGGGGACAGGGGGCGCAACCCTACGAGCAGTACTTC.

This clonotype appeared a few times. This chain connects TRBV29-1 to TRBJ2-2, with 8 bases matching TRBD2. Unmatched junction bases numbered 9, after V lost 5 bases and J lost 1 base. Germline lookup yields CDR1 SQVTM and CDR2 ANQGSEA. The CDR3 covers 16 residues. In nucleotides, the CDR3 is TGCAGCGTTCATTCTTCGCGGGGGGAGAACACCGGGGAGCTGTTTTTT. This sequence encodes CSVHSSRGENTGELFF.